Listed here are 32 T cell receptor beta chains from one sample, sequenced in a study of blood T cell repertoires in COVID-19. TCRdb keeps only in-frame clones here, not all; method: immunoSEQ multiplex PCR. The sample includes 410,000 or so clones, approximately 89% seen only once; the top ten take 1.5% to 1.9%. Sequenced input: peripheral blood. Source of these receptors: a woman aged 35 to 49 with COVID-19, enrolled during active disease.

Only one count was recorded for this clone. The rearrangement joins TRBV7-2 to TRBJ1-3; D not certain. The CDR3 covers 15 residues. V lost 2 bases, J lost 1 base, and 9 bases lay in between. The V gene's germline CDR1 is SGHTA and CDR2 FQGNSA. The CDR3 region is CASSLSSGSGNTIYF. The CDR3 DNA reads as TGTGCCAGCAGCTTATCGTCCGGGTCTGGAAACACCATATATTTT.

V usage is TRBV6-2 or TRBV6-3 and J usage is TRBJ1-5; weak D call: TRBD1 (6 bases). The CDR3 contains 14 residues. Deletions cut 4 bases from V and 7 bases from J, with 14 bases between. CDR1 is MNHEY and CDR2 is SVGEGT in the germline V gene. The CDR3 loop reads CASSFWGGVQPQHF. DNA for the CDR3: TGTGCCAGCAGTTTTTGGGGGGGCGTACAGCCCCAGCATTTT.

This clone was seen once. The chain joins TRBV5-4 to TRBJ1-4, with D possibly matching TRBD1 (6 bases). The CDR3 is 15 residues long. The V end was cut by 0 bases, the J end by 4 bases, with 10 bases between. The germline V gene encodes CDR1 SGHNT and CDR2 YYREEE (reference sequence). In DNA, the CDR3 is TGTGCCAGCAGCTTGGAAGGGGGAATTAATGAAAAACTGTTTTTT. Residues: CASSLEGGINEKLFF.

The chain joins TRBV18 to TRBJ1-5; TRBD1 is a possible D gene (5 bases). The CDR3 is 16 amino acids. V gave up 5 bases and J gave up 1 base, with 15 bases separating them. The germline gives CDR1 KGHSH, CDR2 LQKENI. CDR3 protein: CASSMSSRVSNQPQHF. CDR3 DNA sequence: TGTGCCAGCTCAATGTCGTCCAGGGTAAGCAATCAGCCCCAGCATTTT.

The chain joins TRBV27 to TRBJ1-2, with 12 bases that match TRBD1. The junction had 6 bases not matched to a gene; V was cut back by 3 bases and J by 7 bases. Germline CDR1 reads MNHEY; CDR2 reads SMNVEV (reference sequence). The CDR3 extends over 15 amino acids. CDR3 loop: CASSFWGQGAGGYTF. CDR3 nucleotide sequence: TGTGCCAGCAGTTTCTGGGGACAGGGGGCGGGTGGCTACACCTTC.

The chain combines TRBV7-2 with TRBJ1-3; 7 bases are shared with TRBD1. The CDR3 has 16 residues. The germline V gene has CDR1 SGHTA and CDR2 FQGNSA. Trimming cost V 3 bases and J 8 bases; bases outside gene matches: 13. This CDR3 is CASSFGAGGETDTIYF. The CDR3 DNA reads TGTGCCAGCAGCTTCGGGGCAGGGGGAGAAACTGACACCATATATTTT.

For this clone: Different DNA sequences within this sample yield the same CDR3. This chain uses TRBV5-1 with TRBJ2-7; D gene uncertain. Trimming removed 0 bases from V and 1 base from J, with 8 bases in between. Germline CDR1 and CDR2: SGHRS and YFSETQ. This CDR3 comprises 14 residues. This CDR3 is CASSLDPVSYEQYF. The CDR3 DNA reads TGCGCCAGCAGCTTGGATCCGGTTTCCTACGAGCAGTACTTC. Full variable domain (remainder filled in from reference TRBV5-1 and TRBJ2-7): KAGVTQTPRYLIKTRGQQVTLSCSPISGHRSVSWYQQTPGQGLQFLFEYFSETQRNKGNFPGRFSGRQFSNSRSEMNVSTLELGDSALYLCASSLDPVSYEQYFGPGTRLTVT.

The genes are TRBV19 and TRBJ2-5; TRBD1 aligns across 8 bases. The V gene's germline CDR1 is LNHDA and CDR2 SQIVND (reference sequence). With V trimmed by 9 bases and J by 1 base, 4 bases remained unmatched. This CDR3 is built from 13 residues. CDR3 sequence reads: CASRDRGQETQYF. The CDR3 DNA reads as TGTGCCAGCAGAGACAGGGGCCAAGAGACCCAGTACTTC.

The table lists this clone with a few counts. The chain couples TRBV5-1 to TRBJ2-5; D may be TRBD1 (6 bases). Trimming removed 4 bases from V and 3 bases from J, with 13 bases in between. The CDR3 spans 14 residues. Germline V gene sequence: CDR1 SGHRS, CDR2 YFSETQ. This chain's CDR3 is CASSLWDNEETQYF. The CDR3 DNA is TGCGCCAGCAGCCTTTGGGACAACGAAGAGACCCAGTACTTC. Drawing the rest from reference TRBV5-1 and TRBJ2-5, the complete variable domain is KAGVTQTPRYLIKTRGQQVTLSCSPISGHRSVSWYQQTPGQGLQFLFEYFSETQRNKGNFPGRFSGRQFSNSRSEMNVSTLELGDSALYLCASSLWDNEETQYFGPGTRLLVL.

The CDR3 bases are TGTGCCAGCAGCGCCCAGGTGACCAAGGGACTTTATGGCTACACCTTC. Its protein is CASSAQVTKGLYGYTF. The gene calls are TRBV27 and TRBJ1-2; D is perhaps TRBD1 (5 bases). The CDR3 runs 16 residues. The germline CDR1 and CDR2 sequences are MNHEY and SMNVEV (reference sequence). The V gene lost 6 bases and the J gene lost 5 bases, with 22 bases spanning the gap.

This chain connects TRBV7-9 to TRBJ2-5, with a weak D call TRBD2 (6 bases). CDR1 is SEHNR and CDR2 is FQNEAQ in the germline V gene (reference sequence). The CDR3 runs to 13 residues. The V end lost 3 bases, the J end lost 9 bases, and 14 bases lay between the germline ends. CDR3 sequence (DNA): TGTGCCAGCAGCTTTGGGACTCTGTTGGCCCAGTACTTC. Translated: CASSFGTLLAQYF.

The rearrangement uses TRBV28 and TRBJ1-2; D call uncertain. CDR1 MDHEN and CDR2 SYDVKM come from the germline V gene. This CDR3 is built from 13 residues. V was clipped by 6 bases and J by 3 bases, with 11 bases between them. The CDR3 nucleotides are TGTGCCAGCAGGGCGAGGGTGTACTATGGCTACACCTTC. Its protein is CASRARVYYGYTF.

The rearrangement joins TRBV11-3 to TRBJ2-1; the D is unclear. V lost 5 bases to trimming and J lost 8 bases, with 16 bases between them. The CDR3 contains 14 residues. Per the germline V gene, CDR1 is SGHNT and CDR2 is YENEEA. The CDR3 is CASSRPGPAHEQFF. For the CDR3, the DNA is TGTGCCAGCAGCCGTCCGGGTCCTGCGCATGAGCAGTTCTTC.

This chain connects TRBV4-2 to TRBJ2-1, with a possible D match to TRBD2 (6 bases). The CDR3 spans 16 residues. Trimming removed 1 base at V and 5 bases at J, with 15 bases between. Germline lookup yields CDR1 LGHNA and CDR2 YNFKEQ. CDR3 sequence: CASSQVTGLINNEQFF. The CDR3 DNA is TGTGCCAGCAGCCAAGTTACGGGACTTATCAACAATGAGCAGTTCTTC.

In this sample, this clone turned up once. Other nucleotide sequences in the sample specify the same CDR3. This chain uses TRBV28 with TRBJ1-5; maybe TRBD1 (5 bases). The germline V gene encodes CDR1 MDHEN and CDR2 SYDVKM. V was clipped by 6 bases and J by 4 bases, with 10 bases between them. This CDR3 spans 13 amino acids. DNA of the CDR3: TGTGCCAGCAGCCCGGGGGGGAATCAGCCCCAGCATTTT. Its translation is CASSPGGNQPQHF.

Only one count was recorded for this clone. The V gene is TRBV6-5, the J gene TRBJ1-1; D not resolved. In germline, CDR1 is MNHEY, CDR2 SVGAGI. V was trimmed by 0 bases and J by 6 bases, leaving 14 bases between them. This CDR3 region has 15 residues. The CDR3 spells CASSYSVGREAEAFF. CDR3 DNA: TGTGCCAGCAGTTACTCGGTAGGGAGGGAAGCTGAAGCTTTCTTT.

This chain links TRBV6-5 with TRBJ1-3, with D tentatively TRBD1 (5 bases). Trimming took 8 bases from V and 4 from J, leaving 12 bases between them. The germline gives CDR1 MNHEY, CDR2 SVGAGI. The CDR3 has 13 amino acids. CDR3 nucleotide sequence: TGTGCCAGCCTAGGCGGGGACGGAAACACCATATATTTT. Amino acids: CASLGGDGNTIYF.

The V and J genes are TRBV12-3 or TRBV12-4 and TRBJ1-1, with no clear D. This CDR3 region has 13 residues. V was clipped by 7 bases and J by 1 base, with 10 bases between them. The CDR3 loop is CASTSGRNTEAFF. CDR3 nucleotides: TGTGCCAGCACCTCTGGGAGGAACACTGAAGCTTTCTTT.

The chain couples TRBV4-2 to TRBJ2-7; weak D call: TRBD1 (6 bases). The CDR3 length is 13 residues. V shed 0 bases and J shed 5 bases, with 8 bases lying between them. Looked up from germline, CDR1 is LGHNA and CDR2 is YNFKEQ. CDR3 protein: CASSQETGNEQYF. CDR3 bases: TGTGCCAGCAGCCAAGAAACAGGGAACGAGCAGTACTTC.

The chain recombines TRBV3-1 (or the pseudogene TRBV3-2) with TRBJ1-2; D gene uncertain. Germline V gene sequence: CDR1 LGHDT, CDR2 YNNKEL (reference sequence). This CDR3 has 15 residues. Trimming removed 4 bases from V and 0 bases from J, with 12 bases in between. CDR3 in amino acids: CASSLYQYSNYGYTF. The CDR3 nucleotides read TGTGCCAGCAGCCTCTACCAATATTCTAACTATGGCTACACCTTC.

The chain combines TRBV7-2 with TRBJ2-1; the D gene is possibly TRBD2 (5 bases). Germline loops: CDR1 SGHTA, CDR2 FQGNSA. The CDR3 totals 12 residues. Deletions cut 2 bases from V and 8 bases from J, with 7 bases between. The CDR3: CASSLTGDEQFF. CDR3 DNA sequence: TGTGCCAGCAGCTTAACCGGGGATGAGCAGTTCTTC.

The J gene is TRBJ2-3, the V gene TRBV9; weak D call: TRBD2 (6 bases). Per germline, CDR1 SGDLS and CDR2 YYNGEE. Trimming removed 2 bases from V and 2 bases from J, with 12 bases in between. The CDR3 totals 15 residues. CDR3 DNA sequence: TGTGCCAGCAGCGTCGGGGGAAAGGCCACAGATACGCAGTATTTT. This sequence encodes CASSVGGKATDTQYF.

The J gene is TRBJ2-3, the V gene TRBV7-2; no definite D call. Germline-derived CDR1 and CDR2 are SGHTA and FQGNSA. The V gene lost 0 bases and the J gene lost 7 bases, with 5 bases spanning the gap. CDR3 length: 12 residues. The CDR3 region is CASSLALNTQYF. The CDR3 nucleotides read TGTGCCAGCAGCTTAGCGCTAAATACGCAGTATTTT. The entire variable domain, with the rest obtained from reference TRBV7-2 and TRBJ2-3, is as follows: GAGVSQSPSNKVTEKGKDVELRCDPISGHTALYWYRQSLGQGLEFLIYFQGNSAPDKSGLPSDRFSAERTGGSVSTLTIQRTQQEDSAVYLCASSLALNTQYFGPGTRLTVL.

This rearrangement joins TRBV7-2 to TRBJ1-2; D gene unclear. The germline CDR1 and CDR2 sequences are SGHTA and FQGNSA. Trimming pared 3 bases from V and 7 bases from J, leaving 9 bases between. This CDR3 spans 12 amino acids. The CDR3, as DNA: TGTGCCAGCAGCTTCCGAACTTCTGGCTACACCTTC. Its translation: CASSFRTSGYTF.

The chain combines TRBV7-9 with TRBJ1-6; 7 bases are a match to TRBD1. The V and J ends lost 5 bases and 6 bases, in that order; junction bases with no gene match: 7. This CDR3 region has 15 residues. From germline, CDR1 is SEHNR and CDR2 FQNEAQ (reference sequence). The CDR3 loop is CASSPRTGLNSPLHF. CDR3 bases: TGTGCCAGCAGCCCACGGACAGGTCTTAATTCACCCCTCCACTTT. Full variable domain (missing parts from reference TRBV7-9 and TRBJ1-6): DTGVSQNPRHKITKRGQNVTFRCDPISEHNRLYWYRQTLGQGPEFLTYFQNEAQLEKSRLLSDRFSAERPKGSFSTLEIQRTEQGDSAMYLCASSPRTGLNSPLHFGNGTRLTVT.

The chain recombines TRBV28 with TRBJ1-4; D uncertain. Trimming shortened V by 2 bases and J by 3 bases, and 13 bases separated the two germline ends. Germline lookup yields CDR1 MDHEN and CDR2 SYDVKM. The CDR3 has 16 amino acids. The CDR3 region is CASSLPAGWANEKLFF. The CDR3, as DNA: TGTGCCAGCAGTTTACCCGCGGGTTGGGCTAATGAAAAACTGTTTTTT. Complete variable domain (other parts from reference TRBV28 and TRBJ1-4): DVKVTQSSRYLVKRTGEKVFLECVQDMDHENMFWYRQDPGLGLRLIYFSYDVKMKEKGDIPEGYSVSREKKERFSLILESASTNQTSMYLCASSLPAGWANEKLFFGSGTQLSVL.

This chain uses TRBV7-2 with TRBJ1-6; weak D call: TRBD1 (5 bases). The CDR3 is made up of 15 amino acids. Germline loops: CDR1 SGHTA, CDR2 FQGNSA. V lost 0 bases and J 7 bases, leaving 10 bases between the germline ends. The CDR3 loop is CASSLAAGRNSPLHF. The CDR3, as DNA: TGTGCCAGCAGCTTAGCGGCAGGGAGGAATTCACCCCTCCACTTT.

V is TRBV11-1 and J is TRBJ2-7; D is perhaps TRBD1 (5 bases). Germline V lookup: CDR1 SGHAT, CDR2 FQDESV (reference sequence). This CDR3 has 14 residues. Trimming took off 2 bases at V and 3 bases at J, with 11 bases between the two ends. CDR3 region: CASSLSAGIYEQYF. The CDR3 nucleotides read TGTGCCAGCAGCTTAAGTGCAGGGATCTACGAGCAGTACTTC.

The genes are TRBV24-1 and TRBJ2-5; no reliable D call. The V gene lost 4 bases and the J gene lost 7 bases, with 9 bases spanning the gap. The CDR3 contains 12 residues. CDR1 is KGHDR, CDR2 SFDVKD, per germline. CDR3 protein: CATSDPGWTQYF. DNA of the CDR3: TGTGCCACCAGTGACCCCGGGTGGACCCAGTACTTC.

The chain joins TRBV10-3 to TRBJ1-1, with 7 bases identical to TRBD1. The J segment lost 2 bases and the V segment lost 6 bases, leaving 12 bases of the junction unmatched. The CDR3 is made up of 16 amino acids. Germline lookup yields CDR1 ENHRY and CDR2 SYGVKD. The CDR3 region is CAIRAGSGQSNTEAFF. The CDR3 DNA is TGTGCCATCAGGGCCGGCTCGGGACAGAGTAACACTGAAGCTTTCTTT.

This clone occurred once. The CDR3 DNA reads as TGTGCCAGCCAGGGGAGAACCGGGGAGCTGTTTTTT. Amino acids: CASQGRTGELFF. J is TRBJ2-2 and V is TRBV27, with D maybe TRBD1 (6 bases). Germline CDR1 is MNHEY and CDR2 is SMNVEV (reference sequence). V was cut by 8 bases and J by 5 bases, with 9 bases left in between. The CDR3 is 12 amino acids.

The CDR3 bases are TGTGCCAGCAGTGAGCCCGTGAGGCTCCCCTACGAGCAGTACTTC. This codes for CASSEPVRLPYEQYF. This chain connects TRBV28 to TRBJ2-7; no definite D call. This CDR3 spans 15 amino acids. The V end lost 5 bases, the J end lost 2 bases, and 16 bases lay between the germline ends. Germline values: CDR1 MDHEN, CDR2 SYDVKM.